The 15 T cell receptor beta chains in this list originate from one sample, sequenced in a study of sequential checkpoint blockade in melanoma. Treatment of the sample: randomized to nivolumab then ipilimumab (arm A) or the reverse (arm B). The assay was immunoSEQ multiplex PCR, and TCRdb's table has in-frame clones only and misses some. The sample holds around 34,000 clones; roughly 84% are singletons and the top ten take under 20%. Sample: CD8+ T cells sorted from blood (inferred from file names), taken from a patient given nivolumab and ipilimumab in sequence. These receptor sequences come from a human donor with melanoma.

This sequence joins TRBV27 and TRBJ2-7, with 8 bases that match TRBD1. CDR1 and CDR2 (germline): MNHEY, SMNVEV (reference sequence). This CDR3 is built from 15 residues. After removal of 3 bases from V and 7 bases from J, the junction contained 11 bases not matched to a gene. CDR3 protein: CASSLGGQGAREQYF. CDR3 DNA sequence: TGTGCCAGCAGTTTGGGGGGTCAGGGGGCGAGGGAGCAGTACTTC.

The chain is built from TRBV19 and TRBJ1-5; no clear D. The CDR3 runs 16 residues. Germline V gene lookup returns CDR1 LNHDA and CDR2 SQIVND (reference sequence). Trimming left V 3 bases short and J 0 bases short, with 12 bases between. This CDR3 is CASSIRSLDSNQPQHF. DNA of the CDR3: TGTGCCAGTAGTATCCGCAGTCTTGATAGCAATCAGCCCCAGCATTTT.

The rearrangement links TRBV7-9 to TRBJ2-5; no clear D gene. The DNA matches TRBJ2-7 better at its end, which makes the J call doubtful. From germline, CDR1 is SEHNR and CDR2 FQNEAQ (reference sequence). CDR3 size: 12 residues. The CDR3 sequence: CASSLAPYEQYF. In DNA, the CDR3 is TGTGCCAGCAGCTTAGCCCCCTACGAGCAGTACTTC.

The CDR3 DNA reads TGTGCCAGCACCGACAGGGGTCCCTACAATGAGCAGTTCTTC. Encoded protein: CASTDRGPYNEQFF. The chain has TRBV27 and TRBJ2-1; 8 nucleotides agree with TRBD1. With V trimmed by 7 bases and J by 2 bases, 4 bases remained unmatched. Germline V gives CDR1 MNHEY, CDR2 SMNVEV (reference sequence). The CDR3 loop spans 14 amino acids.

The chain couples TRBV7-2 to TRBJ1-2; D is possibly TRBD1 (6 bases). This CDR3 contains 16 residues. CDR1 and CDR2 (germline): SGHTA, FQGNSA. V was clipped by 5 bases and J by 7 bases, with 23 bases between them. CDR3 in DNA: TGTGCCAGCAGCCCTGACAGGACGTTGATTGGAGTTGGCTACACCTTC. Protein: CASSPDRTLIGVGYTF.

V usage is TRBV2 and J usage is TRBJ1-1, with D unresolved. Germline V gene sequence: CDR1 SNHLY, CDR2 FYNNEI. This CDR3 comprises 15 residues. V was pared by 6 bases and J by 3 bases, with 17 bases between. The CDR3 loop reads CASRLLRGADTEAFF. The CDR3 region has the DNA TGTGCCAGCAGGCTCCTTCGAGGAGCGGACACTGAAGCTTTCTTT. The whole variable domain, remainder taken from reference TRBV2 and TRBJ1-1, is EPEVTQTPSHQVTQMGQEVILRCVPISNHLYFYWYRQILGQKVEFLVSFYNNEISEKSEIFDDQFSVERPDGSNFTLKIRSTKLEDSAMYFCASRLLRGADTEAFFGQGTRLTVV.

The chain recombines TRBV18 with TRBJ2-7, with 14 bases identical to TRBD2. Germline trimming cut 0 bases from V and 2 bases from J; bases unmatched to any gene: 0. Looked up from germline, CDR1 is KGHSH and CDR2 is LQKENI. The CDR3 spans 16 residues. The CDR3 region has the DNA TGTGCCAGCTCACCACCGGGACTAGCGGGAGCCTACGAGCAGTACTTC. Its protein is CASSPPGLAGAYEQYF.

J is TRBJ1-4 and V is TRBV19; the D is unclear. CDR3 size: 11 residues. Trimming removed 3 bases at V and 13 bases at J, with 9 bases between. Germline V gene lookup returns CDR1 LNHDA and CDR2 SQIVND (reference sequence). The CDR3 spells CASSIDRGLFF. The CDR3 DNA sequence: TGTGCCAGTAGTATCGACCGGGGACTGTTTTTT.

On this clone: Within the sample, other DNA sequences also encode this same CDR3. The chain recombines TRBV9 with TRBJ1-6; no clear D. CDR1 and CDR2 (germline): SGDLS, YYNGEE. V lost 0 bases, J lost 7 bases, and 11 bases lay in between. This CDR3 is 15 amino acids long. CDR3 nucleotides: TGTGCCAGCAGCGTAGGGTCAGAGCGAAATTCACCCCTCCACTTT. It codes for CASSVGSERNSPLHF.

J is TRBJ2-2 and V is TRBV7-8; 12 bases are shared with TRBD2. Germline CDR1 and CDR2: SGHVS and FQNEAQ. With V trimmed by 1 base and J by 5 bases, 2 bases remained unmatched. The CDR3 sequence is 16 residues long. The CDR3: CASSLGLAGVTGELFF. The CDR3 DNA is TGTGCCAGCAGCTTAGGACTAGCGGGAGTTACCGGGGAGCTGTTTTTT.

The V call is TRBV7-9, the J call TRBJ2-7; no reliable D call. Germline CDR1 and CDR2: SEHNR and FQNEAQ (reference sequence). V shed 0 bases and J shed 4 bases, with 7 bases lying between them. The CDR3 consists of 13 residues. CDR3 DNA: TGTGCCAGCAGCTTAGCGCAACAGTACGAGCAGTACTTC. Encoded protein: CASSLAQQYEQYF.

This chain links TRBV13 with TRBJ1-5; TRBD1 agrees at 8 bases. Losses at the gene ends were 4 bases for V and 7 bases for J; bases not matched to a gene: 9. The CDR3 covers 15 residues. Germline CDR1 is PRHDT and CDR2 is FYEKMQ (reference sequence). The CDR3 region has the DNA TGTGCCAGCAGCTCCTCCGGACAGGGCATACAGCCCCAGCATTTT. It is translated as CASSSSGQGIQPQHF.

V usage is TRBV10-2 and J usage is TRBJ2-7; D is possibly TRBD1 (6 bases). This CDR3 has 12 residues. Deletions cut 7 bases from V and 2 bases from J, with 9 bases between. Germline assignment: CDR1 WSHSY and CDR2 SAAADI. The CDR3 nucleotides read TGCGCCAGCACGGACAGTGCCTACGAGCAGTACTTC. This sequence encodes CASTDSAYEQYF.

The chain employs TRBV9 and TRBJ2-7; 7 nucleotides align to TRBD2. V trimming: 0 bases; J trimming: 1 base; junction bases outside the gene matches: 7. The V gene's germline CDR1 is SGDLS and CDR2 YYNGEE. CDR3 length: 16 residues. This CDR3 reads CASSVGNSGSSYEQYF. CDR3 sequence (DNA): TGTGCCAGCAGCGTAGGGAATAGCGGGTCTTCCTACGAGCAGTACTTC. Full variable domain (missing parts from reference TRBV9 and TRBJ2-7): DSGVTQTPKHLITATGQRVTLRCSPRSGDLSVYWYQQSLDQGLQFLIQYYNGEERAKGNILERFSAQQFPDLHSELNLSSLELGDSALYFCASSVGNSGSSYEQYFGPGTRLTVT.

This clone was seen more than once but under ten times. This rearrangement joins TRBV6-4 to TRBJ1-2, with D possibly TRBD1 on 5 matching bases. The CDR3 runs to 15 residues. Trimming took off 0 bases at V and 4 bases at J, with 12 bases between the two ends. CDR1 is MRHNA, CDR2 SNTAGT, per germline. As DNA, the CDR3 is TGTGCCAGCAGTGACTCGACAGACGGCTCCTATGGCTACACCTTC. It encodes CASSDSTDGSYGYTF.